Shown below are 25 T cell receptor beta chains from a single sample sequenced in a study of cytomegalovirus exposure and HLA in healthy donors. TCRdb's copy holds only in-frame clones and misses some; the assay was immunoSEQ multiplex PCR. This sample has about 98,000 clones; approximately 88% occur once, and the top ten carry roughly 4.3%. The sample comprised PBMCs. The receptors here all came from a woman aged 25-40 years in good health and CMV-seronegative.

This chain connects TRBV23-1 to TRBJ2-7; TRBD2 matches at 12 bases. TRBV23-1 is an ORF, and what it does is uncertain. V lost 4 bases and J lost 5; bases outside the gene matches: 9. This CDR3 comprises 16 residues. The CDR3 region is CASSLPPSGRVHEQYF. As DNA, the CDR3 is TGCGCCAGCAGTCTCCCGCCTAGCGGGAGGGTACACGAGCAGTACTTC.

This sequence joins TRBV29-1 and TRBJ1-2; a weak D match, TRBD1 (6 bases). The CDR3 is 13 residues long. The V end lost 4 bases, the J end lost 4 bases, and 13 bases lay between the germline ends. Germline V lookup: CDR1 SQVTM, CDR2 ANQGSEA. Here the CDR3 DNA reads TGCAGCGTTGGGGCAGGGGATGGCTATGGCTACACCTTC. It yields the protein CSVGAGDGYGYTF.

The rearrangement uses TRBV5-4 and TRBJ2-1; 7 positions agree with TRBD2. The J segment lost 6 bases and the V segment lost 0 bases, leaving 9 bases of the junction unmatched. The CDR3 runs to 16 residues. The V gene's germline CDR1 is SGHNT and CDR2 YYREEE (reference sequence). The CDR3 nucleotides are TGTGCCAGCAGCTTGGCCCGGGGAGGGCCTCCCAATGAGCAGTTCTTC. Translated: CASSLARGGPPNEQFF.

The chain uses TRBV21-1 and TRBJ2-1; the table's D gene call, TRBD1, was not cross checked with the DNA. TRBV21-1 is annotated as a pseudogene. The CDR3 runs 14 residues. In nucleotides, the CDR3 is TGTGCCAGCAGCAACAATAGGGGGAACAATGAGCAGTTCTTC. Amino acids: CASSNNRGNNEQFF.

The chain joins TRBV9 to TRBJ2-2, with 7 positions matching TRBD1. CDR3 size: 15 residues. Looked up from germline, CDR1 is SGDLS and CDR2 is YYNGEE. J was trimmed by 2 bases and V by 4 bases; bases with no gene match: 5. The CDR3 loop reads CASSIQGLNTGELFF. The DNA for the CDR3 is TGTGCCAGCAGCATACAGGGGCTTAACACCGGGGAGCTGTTTTTT.

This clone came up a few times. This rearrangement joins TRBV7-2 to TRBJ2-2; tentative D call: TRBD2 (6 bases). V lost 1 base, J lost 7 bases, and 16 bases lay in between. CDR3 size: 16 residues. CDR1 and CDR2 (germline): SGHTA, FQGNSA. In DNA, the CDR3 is TGTGCCAGCAGCTTAGGGCCCGGGGGACGGATCGGGGAGCTGTTTTTT. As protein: CASSLGPGGRIGELFF.

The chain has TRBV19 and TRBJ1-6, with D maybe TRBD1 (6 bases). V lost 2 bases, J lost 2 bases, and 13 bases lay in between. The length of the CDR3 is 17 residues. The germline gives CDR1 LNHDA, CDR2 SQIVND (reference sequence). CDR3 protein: CASSITGTLAYNSPLHF. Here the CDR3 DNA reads TGTGCCAGTAGTATAACTGGGACACTAGCCTATAATTCACCCCTCCACTTT. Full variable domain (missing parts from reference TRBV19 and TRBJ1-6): DGGITQSPKYLFRKEGQNVTLSCEQNLNHDAMYWYRQDPGQGLRLIYYSQIVNDFQKGDIAEGYSVSREKKESFPLTVTSAQKNPTAFYLCASSITGTLAYNSPLHFGNGTRLTVT.

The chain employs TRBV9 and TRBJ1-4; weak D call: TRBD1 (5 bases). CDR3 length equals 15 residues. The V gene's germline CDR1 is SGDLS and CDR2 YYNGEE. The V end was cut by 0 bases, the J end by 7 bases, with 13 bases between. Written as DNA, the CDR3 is TGTGCCAGCAGCGTAGCTAACGGACAACGTGAAAAACTGTTTTTT. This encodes CASSVANGQREKLFF.

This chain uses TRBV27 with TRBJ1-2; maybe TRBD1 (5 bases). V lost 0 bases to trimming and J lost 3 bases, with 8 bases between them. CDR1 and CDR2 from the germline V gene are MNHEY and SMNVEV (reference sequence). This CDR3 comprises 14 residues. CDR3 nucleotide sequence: TGTGCCAGCAGTTTATCTGGGGCGGACTATGGCTACACCTTC. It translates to CASSLSGADYGYTF.

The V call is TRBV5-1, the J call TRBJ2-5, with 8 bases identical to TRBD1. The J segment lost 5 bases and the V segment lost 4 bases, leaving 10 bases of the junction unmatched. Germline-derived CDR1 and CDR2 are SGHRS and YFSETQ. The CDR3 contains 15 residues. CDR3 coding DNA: TGCGCCAGCAGCCCGAACGGACAGGGCGTGGAGACCCAGTACTTC. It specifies CASSPNGQGVETQYF.

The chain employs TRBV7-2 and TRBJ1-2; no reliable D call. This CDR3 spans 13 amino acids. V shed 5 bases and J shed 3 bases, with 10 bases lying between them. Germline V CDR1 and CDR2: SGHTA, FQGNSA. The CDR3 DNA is TGTGCCAGCAGCCTAACCGCTGACTATGGCTACACCTTC. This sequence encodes CASSLTADYGYTF.

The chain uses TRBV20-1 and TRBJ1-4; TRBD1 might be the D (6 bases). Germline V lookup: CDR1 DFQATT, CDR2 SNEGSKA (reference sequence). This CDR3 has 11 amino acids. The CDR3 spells CRTGKGEKLFF. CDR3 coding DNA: TGCAGAACAGGGAAGGGTGAAAAACTGTTTTTT.

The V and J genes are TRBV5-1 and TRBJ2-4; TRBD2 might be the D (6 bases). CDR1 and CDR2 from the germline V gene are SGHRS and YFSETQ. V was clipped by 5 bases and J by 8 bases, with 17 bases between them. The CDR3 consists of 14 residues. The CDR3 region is CASSLSGVGDIQYF. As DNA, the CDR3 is TGCGCCAGCAGTCTATCGGGAGTAGGAGACATTCAGTACTTC.

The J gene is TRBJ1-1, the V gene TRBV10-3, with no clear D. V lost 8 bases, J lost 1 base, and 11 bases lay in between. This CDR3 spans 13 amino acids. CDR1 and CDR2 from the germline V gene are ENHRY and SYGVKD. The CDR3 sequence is CAILRAANTEAFF. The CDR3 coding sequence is TGTGCCATCCTGAGGGCTGCGAACACTGAAGCTTTCTTT.

The CDR3 reads CASSLGAYEKLFF. In nucleotides, the CDR3 is TGTGCCAGCTCACTAGGGGCGTATGAAAAACTGTTTTTT. The chain joins TRBV18 to TRBJ1-4; D might be TRBD1 (5 bases). The CDR3 covers 13 residues. The V gene's germline CDR1 is KGHSH and CDR2 LQKENI. Trimming cost V 4 bases and J 6 bases, with 9 bases left between them.

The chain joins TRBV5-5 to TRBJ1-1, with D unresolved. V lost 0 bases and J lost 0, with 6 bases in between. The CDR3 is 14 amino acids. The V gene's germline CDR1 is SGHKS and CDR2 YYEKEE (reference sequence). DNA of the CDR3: TGTGCCAGCAGCTTGGAACAGCTGAACACTGAAGCTTTCTTT. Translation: CASSLEQLNTEAFF. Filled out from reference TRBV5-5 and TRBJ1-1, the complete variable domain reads DAGVTQSPTHLIKTRGQQVTLRCSPISGHKSVSWYQQVLGQGPQFIFQYYEKEERGRGNFPDRFSARQFPNYSSELNVNALLLGDSALYLCASSLEQLNTEAFFGQGTRLTVV.

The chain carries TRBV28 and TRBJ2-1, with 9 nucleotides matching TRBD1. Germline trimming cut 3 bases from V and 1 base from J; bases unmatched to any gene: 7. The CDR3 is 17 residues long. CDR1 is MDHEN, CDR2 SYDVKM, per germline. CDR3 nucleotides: TGTGCCAGCAGTTTGAATGGACAGGGGAGTTCCTACAATGAGCAGTTCTTC. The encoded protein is CASSLNGQGSSYNEQFF.

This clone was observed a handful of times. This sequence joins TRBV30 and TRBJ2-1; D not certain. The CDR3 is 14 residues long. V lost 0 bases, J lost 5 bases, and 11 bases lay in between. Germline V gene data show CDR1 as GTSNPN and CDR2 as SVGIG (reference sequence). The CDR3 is CAWSVLSSHNEQFF. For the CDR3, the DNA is TGTGCCTGGAGTGTACTTAGTTCACACAATGAGCAGTTCTTC.

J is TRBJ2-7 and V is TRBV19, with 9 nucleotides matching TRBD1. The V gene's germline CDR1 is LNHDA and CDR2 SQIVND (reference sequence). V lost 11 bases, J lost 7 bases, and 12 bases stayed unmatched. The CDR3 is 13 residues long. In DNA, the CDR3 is TGTGCCTCCCGGCCAACAGGGGGCCTTGAGCAGTACTTC. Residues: CASRPTGGLEQYF.

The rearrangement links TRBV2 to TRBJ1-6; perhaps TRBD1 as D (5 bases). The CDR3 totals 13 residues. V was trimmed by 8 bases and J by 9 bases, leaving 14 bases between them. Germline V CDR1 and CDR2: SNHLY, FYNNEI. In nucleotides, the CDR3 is TGTGCCAGCGTATTGGGGGGAAGTTCACCCCTCCACTTT. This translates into CASVLGGSSPLHF.

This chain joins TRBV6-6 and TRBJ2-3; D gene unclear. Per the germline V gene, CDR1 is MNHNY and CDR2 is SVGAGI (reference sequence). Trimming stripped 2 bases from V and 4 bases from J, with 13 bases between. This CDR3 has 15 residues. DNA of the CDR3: TGTGCCAGCAGTTACGTGGTTAGCTCCCCAGATACGCAGTATTTT. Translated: CASSYVVSSPDTQYF.

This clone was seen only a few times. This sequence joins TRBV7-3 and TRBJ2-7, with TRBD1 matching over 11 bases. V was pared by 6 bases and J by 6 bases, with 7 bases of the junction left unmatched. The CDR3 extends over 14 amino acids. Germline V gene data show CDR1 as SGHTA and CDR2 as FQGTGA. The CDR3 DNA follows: TGTGCCAGCAGTTTCGGGACAGGGGGTAGCGAGCAGTACTTC. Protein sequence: CASSFGTGGSEQYF.

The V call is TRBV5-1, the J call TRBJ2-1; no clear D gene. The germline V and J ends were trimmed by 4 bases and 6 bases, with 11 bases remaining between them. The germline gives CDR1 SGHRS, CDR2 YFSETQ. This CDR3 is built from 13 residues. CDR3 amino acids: CASSVIAGNEQFF. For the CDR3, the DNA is TGCGCCAGCAGCGTTATAGCCGGCAATGAGCAGTTCTTC.

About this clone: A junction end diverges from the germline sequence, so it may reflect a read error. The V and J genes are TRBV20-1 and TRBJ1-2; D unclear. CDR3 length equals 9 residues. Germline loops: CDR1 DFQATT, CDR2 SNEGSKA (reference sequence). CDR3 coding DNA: TGCAGTGCTAACTTTGGCTACACCTTC. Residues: CSANFGYTF.

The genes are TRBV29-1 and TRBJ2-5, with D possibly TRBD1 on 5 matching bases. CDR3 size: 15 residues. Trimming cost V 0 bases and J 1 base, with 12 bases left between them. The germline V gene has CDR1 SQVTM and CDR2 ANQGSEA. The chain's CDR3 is CSVEDRANRQETQYF. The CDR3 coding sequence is TGCAGCGTTGAAGACAGGGCTAACCGCCAAGAGACCCAGTACTTC.